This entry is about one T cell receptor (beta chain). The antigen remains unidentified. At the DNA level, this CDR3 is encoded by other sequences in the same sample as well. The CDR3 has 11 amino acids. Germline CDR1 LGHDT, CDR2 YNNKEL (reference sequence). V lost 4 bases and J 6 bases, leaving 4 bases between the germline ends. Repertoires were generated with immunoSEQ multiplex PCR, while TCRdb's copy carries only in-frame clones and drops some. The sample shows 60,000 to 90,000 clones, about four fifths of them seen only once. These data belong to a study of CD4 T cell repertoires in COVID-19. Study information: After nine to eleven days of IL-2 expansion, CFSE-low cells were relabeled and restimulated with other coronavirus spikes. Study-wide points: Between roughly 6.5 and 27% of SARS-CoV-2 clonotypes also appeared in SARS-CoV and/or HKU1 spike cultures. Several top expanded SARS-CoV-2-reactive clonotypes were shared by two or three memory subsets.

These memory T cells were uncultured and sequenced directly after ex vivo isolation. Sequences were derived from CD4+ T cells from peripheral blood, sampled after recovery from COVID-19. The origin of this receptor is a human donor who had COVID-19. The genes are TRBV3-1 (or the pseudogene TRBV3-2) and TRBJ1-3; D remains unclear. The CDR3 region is CASSRENTIYF. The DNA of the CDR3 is TGTGCCAGCAGCCGTGAAAACACCATATATTTT.